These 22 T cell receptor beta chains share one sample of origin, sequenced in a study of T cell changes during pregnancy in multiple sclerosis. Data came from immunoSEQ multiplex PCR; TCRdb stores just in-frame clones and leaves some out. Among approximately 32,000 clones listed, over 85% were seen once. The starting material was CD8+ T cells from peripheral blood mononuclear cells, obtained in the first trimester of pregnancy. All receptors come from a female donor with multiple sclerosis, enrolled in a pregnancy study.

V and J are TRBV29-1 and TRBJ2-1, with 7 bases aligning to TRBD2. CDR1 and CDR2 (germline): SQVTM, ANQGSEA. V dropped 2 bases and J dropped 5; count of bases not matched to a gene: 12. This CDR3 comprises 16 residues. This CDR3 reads CSVEFPLAVEDNEQFF. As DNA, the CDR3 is TGCAGCGTTGAATTCCCGCTAGCGGTCGAAGACAATGAGCAGTTCTTC.

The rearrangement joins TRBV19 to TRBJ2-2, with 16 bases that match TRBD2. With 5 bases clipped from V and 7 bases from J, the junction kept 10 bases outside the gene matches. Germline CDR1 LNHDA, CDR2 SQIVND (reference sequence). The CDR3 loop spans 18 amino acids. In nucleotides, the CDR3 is TGTGCCAGTAGTCTATCGGGACTAGCGGGAGGGCCGCTCGGGGAGCTGTTTTTT. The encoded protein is CASSLSGLAGGPLGELFF.

In DNA, the CDR3 is TGTGCCAGCAGCTTATACGGGACTGTGGAGACCCAGTACTTC. This codes for CASSLYGTVETQYF. This chain links TRBV7-8 with TRBJ2-5; possible D gene TRBD2, 6 bases. V was shortened by 2 bases and J by 5 bases, with 12 bases between the two germline ends. The length of the CDR3 is 14 residues. Looked up from germline, CDR1 is SGHVS and CDR2 is FQNEAQ.

In nucleotides, the CDR3 is TGCGCCAGCAGACTAGCGGCTTCCTACGAGCAGTACTTC. Amino acids: CASRLAASYEQYF. V usage is TRBV5-1 and J usage is TRBJ2-7; TRBD2 matches at 8 bases. The CDR3 length is 13 residues. Per germline, CDR1 SGHRS and CDR2 YFSETQ. The ends lost 5 bases at V and 1 base at J; junction bases unmatched: 2. Supplemented by reference TRBV5-1 and TRBJ2-7, the full variable domain reads KAGVTQTPRYLIKTRGQQVTLSCSPISGHRSVSWYQQTPGQGLQFLFEYFSETQRNKGNFPGRFSGRQFSNSRSEMNVSTLELGDSALYLCASRLAASYEQYFGPGTRLTVT.

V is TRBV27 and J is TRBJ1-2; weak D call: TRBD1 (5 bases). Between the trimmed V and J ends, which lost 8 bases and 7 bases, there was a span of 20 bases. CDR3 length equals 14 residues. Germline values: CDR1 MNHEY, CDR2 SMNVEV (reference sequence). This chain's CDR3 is CASGQGVGGSGYTF. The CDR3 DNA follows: TGTGCCAGCGGGCAGGGTGTGGGGGGAAGTGGCTACACCTTC.

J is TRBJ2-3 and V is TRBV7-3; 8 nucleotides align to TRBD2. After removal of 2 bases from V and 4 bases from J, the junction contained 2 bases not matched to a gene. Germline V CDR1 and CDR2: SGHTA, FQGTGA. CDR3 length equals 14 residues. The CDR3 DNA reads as TGTGCCAGCAGCTTAGCGGGAGGAGCAGATACGCAGTATTTT. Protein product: CASSLAGGADTQYF. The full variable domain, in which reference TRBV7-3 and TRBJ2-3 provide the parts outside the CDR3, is GAGVSQTPSNKVTEKGKYVELRCDPISGHTALYWYRQSLGQGPEFLIYFQGTGAADDSGLPNDRFFAVRPEGSVSTLKIQRTERGDSAVYLCASSLAGGADTQYFGPGTRLTVL.

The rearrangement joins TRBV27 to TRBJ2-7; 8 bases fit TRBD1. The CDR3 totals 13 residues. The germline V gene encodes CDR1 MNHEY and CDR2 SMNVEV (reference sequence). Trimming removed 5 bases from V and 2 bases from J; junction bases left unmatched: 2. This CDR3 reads CASSRGQAYEQYF. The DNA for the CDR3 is TGTGCCAGCAGTAGGGGACAGGCCTACGAGCAGTACTTC.

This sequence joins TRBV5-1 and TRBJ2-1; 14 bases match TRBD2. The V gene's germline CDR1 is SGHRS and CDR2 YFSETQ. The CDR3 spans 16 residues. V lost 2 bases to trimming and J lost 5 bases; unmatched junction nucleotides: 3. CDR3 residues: CASSFSTSGRDNEQFF. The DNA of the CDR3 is TGCGCCAGCAGCTTTTCGACTAGCGGGAGGGACAATGAGCAGTTCTTC.

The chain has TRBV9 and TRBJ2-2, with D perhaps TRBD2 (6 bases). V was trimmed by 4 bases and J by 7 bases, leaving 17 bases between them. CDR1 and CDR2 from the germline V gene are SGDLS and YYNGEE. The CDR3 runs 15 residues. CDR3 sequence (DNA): TGTGCCAGCAGCTCTGGTGGCGGGGTCGTCGGGGAGCTGTTTTTT. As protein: CASSSGGGVVGELFF.

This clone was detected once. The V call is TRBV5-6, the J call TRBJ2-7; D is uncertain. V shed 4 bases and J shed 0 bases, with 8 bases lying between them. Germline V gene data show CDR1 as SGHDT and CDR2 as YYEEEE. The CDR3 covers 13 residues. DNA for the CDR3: TGTGCCAGCAGCCCAGGTGACTCCTACGAGCAGTACTTC. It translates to CASSPGDSYEQYF.

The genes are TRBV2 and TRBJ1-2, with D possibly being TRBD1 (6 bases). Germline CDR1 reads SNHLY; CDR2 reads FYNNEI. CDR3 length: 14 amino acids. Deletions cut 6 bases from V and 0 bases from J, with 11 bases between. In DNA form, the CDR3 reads TGTGCCAGCAGAAACAGGGAAACTAACTATGGCTACACCTTC. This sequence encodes CASRNRETNYGYTF.

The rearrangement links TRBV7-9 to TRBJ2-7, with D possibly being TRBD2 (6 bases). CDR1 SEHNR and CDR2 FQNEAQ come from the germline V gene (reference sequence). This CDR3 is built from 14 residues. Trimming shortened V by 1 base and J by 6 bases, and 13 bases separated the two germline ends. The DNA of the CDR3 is TGTGCCAGCAGCTTAGGGGGGGAGGTCGCCGAGCAGTACTTC. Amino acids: CASSLGGEVAEQYF.

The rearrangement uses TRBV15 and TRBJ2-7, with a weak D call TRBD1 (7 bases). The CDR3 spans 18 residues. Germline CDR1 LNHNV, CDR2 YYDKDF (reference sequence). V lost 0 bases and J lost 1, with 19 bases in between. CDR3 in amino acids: CATSRDLKEQGTSYEQYF. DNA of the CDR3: TGTGCCACCAGCAGAGATCTTAAGGAACAGGGGACTTCCTACGAGCAGTACTTC.

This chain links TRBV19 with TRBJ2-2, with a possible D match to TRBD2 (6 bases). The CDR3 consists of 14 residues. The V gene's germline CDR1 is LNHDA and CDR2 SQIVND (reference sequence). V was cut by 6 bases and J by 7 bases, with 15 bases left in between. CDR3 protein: CASRGELAVGELFF. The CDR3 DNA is TGTGCCAGTAGGGGGGAACTAGCAGTCGGGGAGCTGTTTTTT.

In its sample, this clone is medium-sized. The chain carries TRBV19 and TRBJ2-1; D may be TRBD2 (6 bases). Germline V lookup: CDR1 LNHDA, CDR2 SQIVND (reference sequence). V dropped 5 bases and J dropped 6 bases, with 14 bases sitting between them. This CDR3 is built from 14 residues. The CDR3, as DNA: TGTGCCAGTAGTGCGGGGAGAGGCCTCAATGAGCAGTTCTTC. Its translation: CASSAGRGLNEQFF.

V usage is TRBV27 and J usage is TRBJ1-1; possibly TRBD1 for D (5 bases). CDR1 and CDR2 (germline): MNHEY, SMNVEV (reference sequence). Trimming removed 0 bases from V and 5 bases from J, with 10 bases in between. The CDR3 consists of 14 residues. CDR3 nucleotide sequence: TGTGCCAGCAGTTTATCCCGGGGGAGGACTGAAGCTTTCTTT. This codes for CASSLSRGRTEAFF.

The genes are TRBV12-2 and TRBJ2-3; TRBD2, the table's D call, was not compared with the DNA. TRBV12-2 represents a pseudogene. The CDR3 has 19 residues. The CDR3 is CASRSASDPSREGTDTQYF. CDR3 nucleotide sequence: TGTGCAAGTCGCTCCGCATCGGACCCCTCCAGGGAGGGCACAGATACGCAGTATTTT.

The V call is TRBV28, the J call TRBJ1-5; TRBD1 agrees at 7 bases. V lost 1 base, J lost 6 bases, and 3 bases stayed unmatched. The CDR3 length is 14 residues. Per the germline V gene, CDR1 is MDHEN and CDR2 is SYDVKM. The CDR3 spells CASSLLTGTQPQHF. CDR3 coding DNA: TGTGCCAGCAGTTTATTGACAGGGACTCAGCCCCAGCATTTT.

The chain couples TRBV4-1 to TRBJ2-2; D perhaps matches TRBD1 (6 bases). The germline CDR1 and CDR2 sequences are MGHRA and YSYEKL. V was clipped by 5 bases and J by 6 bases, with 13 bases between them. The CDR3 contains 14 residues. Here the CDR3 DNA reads TGCGCCAGCAGCAACAGGGAGTTGGCCGGGGAGCTGTTTTTT. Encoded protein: CASSNRELAGELFF.

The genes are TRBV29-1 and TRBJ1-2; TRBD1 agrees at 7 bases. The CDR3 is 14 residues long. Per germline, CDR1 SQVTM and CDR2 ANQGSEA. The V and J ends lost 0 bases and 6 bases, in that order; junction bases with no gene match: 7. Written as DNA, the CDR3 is TGCAGCGTTGAAGATCTTGTCAGGGGGGATGGCTACACCTTC. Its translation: CSVEDLVRGDGYTF.

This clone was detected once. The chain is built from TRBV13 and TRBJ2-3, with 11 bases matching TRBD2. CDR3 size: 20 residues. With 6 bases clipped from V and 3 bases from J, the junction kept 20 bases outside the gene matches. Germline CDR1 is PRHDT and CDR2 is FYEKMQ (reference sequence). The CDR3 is CASSYGEGSGRAGSTDTQYF. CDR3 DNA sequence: TGTGCCAGCAGTTATGGGGAGGGTAGCGGGAGGGCCGGGAGTACAGATACGCAGTATTTT.

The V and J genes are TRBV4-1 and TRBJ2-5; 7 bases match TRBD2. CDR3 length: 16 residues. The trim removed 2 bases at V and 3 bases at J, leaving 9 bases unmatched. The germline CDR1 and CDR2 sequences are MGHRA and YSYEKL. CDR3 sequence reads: CASSQRLNLAEETQYF. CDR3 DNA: TGCGCCAGCAGCCAAAGGTTAAATCTAGCGGAAGAGACCCAGTACTTC.